Following are 10 T cell receptor beta chains from one sample sequenced in a study of T-cell reconstitution after alpha-beta-depleted transplantation in children. Unique molecular identifiers were built into the TCRbeta library. TCRdb recomputed calls from the PCR reads with MiXCR, one row per CDR3 protein. The repertoire holds 500,000 to 650,000 distinct CDR3 sequences, more than 9.5% seen once, with approximately 14% in the top ten. The material was PBMCs, mostly from graft donor cells, obtained 180 days after TCRalphabeta/CD19-depleted stem cell transplant. The source is a female patient between 2 and 15 years old who had a stem cell transplant for aplastic anemia, so the T cells may come from the graft donor.

The table lists this clonotype with a few counts. The chain couples TRBV20-1 to TRBJ1-2, with a weak D call TRBD1 (6 bases). This CDR3 has 12 residues. V was pared by 6 bases and J by 0 bases, with 8 bases between. Germline loops: CDR1 DFQATT, CDR2 SNEGSKA (reference sequence). This CDR3 is CSAAGANYGYTF. The CDR3 nucleotides are TGCAGTGCGGCAGGGGCTAACTATGGCTACACCTTC.

This clonotype was observed many times. The chain carries TRBV7-2 and TRBJ2-7, with D tentatively TRBD2 (5 bases). The CDR3 length is 15 residues. V was cut by 0 bases and J by 0 bases, with 9 bases left in between. The germline CDR1 and CDR2 sequences are SGHTA and FQGNSA. The CDR3 bases are TGTGCCAGCAGCTTAGCGGGAGTTCCCTCCTACGAGCAGTACGTC. Translated: CASSLAGVPSYEQYV.

This clonotype was counted only a few times. The chain employs TRBV15 and TRBJ2-7; TRBD2 matches 9 bases. Trimming cost V 11 bases and J 6 bases; bases outside gene matches: 8. This CDR3 is 12 amino acids long. Looked up from germline, CDR1 is LNHNV and CDR2 is YYDKDF (reference sequence). The CDR3 region has the DNA TGTGCCCCTGTGGCGGGAGGGGGCGAGCAGTACGTC. Its protein is CAPVAGGGEQYV.

This clonotype was counted only a few times. V gene TRBV12-3 or TRBV12-4 combines with J gene TRBJ1-4; D uncertain. V was cut by 2 bases and J by 0 bases, with 7 bases left in between. CDR3 length: 15 residues. The CDR3 loop is CASSLNLSTNEKLFF. The CDR3 nucleotides read TGTGCCAGCAGTTTAAATCTATCAACTAATGAAAAACTGTTTTTT.

The CDR3 loop is CSASPTYEQYF. Here the CDR3 DNA reads TGCAGTGCTAGCCCCACATACGAGCAGTACTTC. The chain employs TRBV20-1 and TRBJ2-7; D is uncertain. V was pared by 3 bases and J by 4 bases, with 7 bases between. The CDR3 is made up of 11 amino acids. Germline lookup yields CDR1 DFQATT and CDR2 SNEGSKA (reference sequence).

This chain links TRBV9 with TRBJ2-3, with D unclear. Between the trimmed V and J ends, which lost 0 bases and 3 bases, there was a span of 8 bases. The CDR3 loop spans 14 amino acids. Per the germline V gene, CDR1 is SGDLS and CDR2 is YYNGEE. DNA for the CDR3: TGTGCCAGCAGCGTAGGGACGAAAACAGATACGCAGTATTTT. Translating gives CASSVGTKTDTQYF.

This clonotype turned up a few times. The chain joins TRBV4-1 to TRBJ1-3, with D possibly TRBD1 on 5 matching bases. The CDR3 contains 15 residues. The germline V gene has CDR1 MGHRA and CDR2 YSYEKL. Trimming removed 0 bases at V and 4 bases at J, with 10 bases between. The CDR3 region is CASSQDGREGNTIYF. As DNA, the CDR3 is TGCGCCAGCAGCCAAGATGGCAGGGAGGGAAACACCATATATTTT.

The V call is TRBV7-9, the J call TRBJ2-7; 8 bases agree with TRBD1. From germline, CDR1 is SEHNR and CDR2 FQNEAQ (reference sequence). The CDR3 contains 15 residues. The junction had 9 bases not matched to a gene; V was cut back by 5 bases and J by 3 bases. CDR3: CASSPYRQGSYEQYV. As DNA, the CDR3 is TGTGCCAGCAGCCCCTACCGACAGGGGAGCTACGAGCAGTACGTC.

This sequence joins TRBV20-1 and TRBJ2-1; 10 nucleotides align to TRBD2. The CDR3 is made up of 14 amino acids. The V and J ends lost 3 bases and 7 bases, in that order; junction bases with no gene match: 6. In germline, CDR1 is DFQATT, CDR2 SNEGSKA (reference sequence). CDR3 nucleotide sequence: TGCAGTGCTAGCGCACTAGCGGGACAAAATGAGCAGTTCTTC. Residues: CSASALAGQNEQFF.

The sample holds a few counts of this clonotype. This rearrangement joins TRBV6-2 or TRBV6-3 to TRBJ2-7, with 10 bases that match TRBD2. CDR3 length: 16 amino acids. V lost 5 bases and J lost 0; bases outside the gene matches: 7. Germline CDR1 MNHEY, CDR2 SVGEGT. CDR3 nucleotide sequence: TGTGCCAGCAGTGACCTCGGACTAGCGGCCTCCTACGAGCAGTACTTC. Translation: CASSDLGLAASYEQYF.